The 29 T cell receptor beta chains below were found in one sample sequenced in a study of blood T cell repertoires in COVID-19. Measured with immunoSEQ multiplex PCR; TCRdb has only the in-frame clones, and not every one. The table shows approximately 170,000 clones, with 70% to 85% occurring only once. Sequencing input: PBMCs or T cells enriched from blood (not recorded which). These TCRs come from a woman in her 30s who had recovered from COVID-19.

The chain recombines TRBV6-5 with TRBJ2-3, with 8 bases identical to TRBD1. The V and J ends lost 6 bases and 2 bases, in that order; junction bases with no gene match: 4. The germline V gene encodes CDR1 MNHEY and CDR2 SVGAGI. This CDR3 is built from 14 residues. The CDR3 region has the DNA TGTGCCAGCAGGACAGGGGTCCTCACAGATACGCAGTATTTT. It specifies CASRTGVLTDTQYF.

The chain carries TRBV19 and TRBJ1-6; TRBD1 matches 7 bases. This CDR3 has 16 residues. The germline gives CDR1 LNHDA, CDR2 SQIVND (reference sequence). Unmatched junction bases numbered 7, after V lost 3 bases and J lost 5 bases. DNA of the CDR3: TGTGCCAGTAGTATGAGTACAGGGGTAGATAATTCACCCCTCCACTTT. It specifies CASSMSTGVDNSPLHF.

Note on this clone: A much larger clone differs from this one at a single base, so this may be a read error. The gene calls are TRBV5-4 and TRBJ1-5; D is undetermined. Germline lookup yields CDR1 SGHNT and CDR2 YYREEE (reference sequence). V lost 0 bases and J 6 bases, leaving 4 bases between the germline ends. The CDR3 runs 12 residues. CDR3 sequence (DNA): TGTGCCAGCAGCTTGGACGGTCAGCCCCAGCATTTT. It specifies CASSLDGQPQHF.

This clone was counted a few times. The rearrangement joins TRBV11-3 to TRBJ2-2; 12 bases map to TRBD2. Unmatched junction bases numbered 3, after V lost 1 base and J lost 6 bases. CDR1 is SGHNT, CDR2 YENEEA, per germline. The CDR3 is 16 residues long. As DNA, the CDR3 is TGTGCCAGCAGCTTAGTCCTAGCGGGAGGGCCCGGGGAGCTGTTTTTT. Translated, it gives CASSLVLAGGPGELFF.

The count of this clone is one. The chain is built from TRBV27 and TRBJ2-3; 10 bases line up with TRBD2. Germline V gene lookup returns CDR1 MNHEY and CDR2 SMNVEV (reference sequence). Trimming took 6 bases from V and 2 from J; bases not matched to a gene: 11. The CDR3 is made up of 17 amino acids. The CDR3 region is CASRRSPGLASTDTQYF. CDR3 DNA sequence: TGTGCCAGCAGACGCTCACCGGGACTAGCGTCCACAGATACGCAGTATTTT.

V is TRBV18 and J is TRBJ2-7; the match to TRBD1 covers 7 bases. The CDR3 has 15 amino acids. Germline loops: CDR1 KGHSH, CDR2 LQKENI. Trimming took 0 bases from V and 3 from J; bases not matched to a gene: 5. CDR3 in amino acids: CASSPPDRAGYEQYF. The CDR3 nucleotides read TGTGCCAGCTCACCACCCGACAGGGCGGGCTACGAGCAGTACTTC.

This clone turned up a few times. The rearrangement links TRBV27 to TRBJ2-3; 9 nucleotides line up with TRBD2. The length of the CDR3 is 19 residues. With 10 bases clipped from V and 4 bases from J, the junction kept 24 bases outside the gene matches. Germline V lookup: CDR1 MNHEY, CDR2 SMNVEV (reference sequence). The CDR3 DNA reads as TGTGCCACCCTCTCTCGGCCGATTCTTAGCGGGAGCGGGGCAGATACGCAGTATTTT. It specifies CATLSRPILSGSGADTQYF.

The chain links TRBV28 to TRBJ2-7; TRBD2 matches at 10 bases. Trimming at V came to 6 bases and at J to 0 bases, leaving 5 bases not matched to a gene. Germline CDR1 and CDR2: MDHEN and SYDVKM. The CDR3 has 15 residues. The CDR3 region is CASRKAGGPSYEQYV. In DNA form, the CDR3 reads TGTGCCAGCAGAAAAGCGGGGGGGCCCTCCTACGAGCAGTACGTC.

V and J are TRBV5-1 and TRBJ1-1; D may be TRBD1 (6 bases). From germline, CDR1 is SGHRS and CDR2 YFSETQ. With 4 bases removed from V and 0 bases from J, the gap between germline ends came to 10 bases. The CDR3 has 14 amino acids. The CDR3 loop is CASSIGQMNTEAFF. CDR3 DNA: TGCGCCAGCAGCATCGGACAGATGAACACTGAAGCTTTCTTT.

The chain employs TRBV20-1 and TRBJ2-5; 8 bases agree with TRBD1. The CDR3 sequence is 14 residues long. After removal of 6 bases from V and 1 base from J, the junction contained 7 bases not matched to a gene. Germline loops: CDR1 DFQATT, CDR2 SNEGSKA (reference sequence). CDR3 amino acids: CSASTGGAQETQYF. The CDR3 coding sequence is TGCAGTGCGAGTACAGGGGGAGCCCAAGAGACCCAGTACTTC.

This chain connects TRBV29-1 to TRBJ1-1; D uncertain. Germline-derived CDR1 and CDR2 are SQVTM and ANQGSEA. The V end was cut by 3 bases, the J end by 0 bases, with 11 bases between. This CDR3 contains 14 residues. For the CDR3, the DNA is TGCAGCGTTGACGTGAATAAGCTGAACACTGAAGCTTTCTTT. This encodes CSVDVNKLNTEAFF.

V is TRBV3-1 (or the pseudogene TRBV3-2) and J is TRBJ1-5; tentative D call: TRBD1 (5 bases). Germline assignment: CDR1 LGHDT and CDR2 YNNKEL (reference sequence). This CDR3 is built from 15 residues. V was clipped by 5 bases and J by 5 bases, with 16 bases between them. This CDR3 reads CASSNRDSGDQPQHF. In nucleotides, the CDR3 is TGTGCCAGCAGCAACCGGGACTCCGGGGATCAGCCCCAGCATTTT.

This chain connects TRBV2 to TRBJ2-2; 9 nucleotides line up with TRBD1. Trimming at V came to 6 bases and at J to 3 bases, leaving 5 bases not matched to a gene. The CDR3 is 15 amino acids. CDR1 and CDR2 (germline): SNHLY, FYNNEI. The CDR3 nucleotides are TGTGCCAGCAGGGCCGGGACAGGGTACACCGGGGAGCTGTTTTTT. It specifies CASRAGTGYTGELFF.

V gene TRBV5-4 combines with J gene TRBJ2-7, with 10 nucleotides matching TRBD2. This CDR3 is 14 amino acids long. V was clipped by 4 bases and J by 3 bases; unmatched bases: 4. The V gene's germline CDR1 is SGHNT and CDR2 YYREEE (reference sequence). CDR3 amino acids: CASSMGLANYEQYF. CDR3 nucleotides: TGTGCCAGCAGCATGGGACTAGCGAACTACGAGCAGTACTTC. The whole variable domain, remainder taken from reference TRBV5-4 and TRBJ2-7, is ETGVTQSPTHLIKTRGQQVTLRCSSQSGHNTVSWYQQALGQGPQFIFQYYREEENGRGNFPPRFSGLQFPNYSSELNVNALELDDSALYLCASSMGLANYEQYFGPGTRLTVT.

V usage is TRBV19 and J usage is TRBJ1-2; D is undetermined. V was trimmed by 5 bases and J by 2 bases, leaving 12 bases between them. The CDR3 length is 14 residues. The germline V gene has CDR1 LNHDA and CDR2 SQIVND (reference sequence). CDR3 sequence (DNA): TGTGCCAGTAGTTTCCAGAGGGCCAACTATGGCTACACCTTC. This sequence encodes CASSFQRANYGYTF.

The table lists this clone with a count of one. This chain uses TRBV9 with TRBJ2-3; 12 bases are shared with TRBD2. The CDR3 runs 17 residues. Losses at the gene ends were 0 bases for V and 3 bases for J; bases not matched to a gene: 5. CDR1 is SGDLS, CDR2 YYNGEE, per germline. The CDR3 bases are TGTGCCAGCAGCGTAGCTCCTAGCGGGAGGGGGACAGATACGCAGTATTTT. Its protein product is CASSVAPSGRGTDTQYF.

This chain connects TRBV7-2 to TRBJ2-1; the D is unclear. Germline V gives CDR1 SGHTA, CDR2 FQGNSA. The CDR3 length is 12 residues. Trimming removed 5 bases at V and 10 bases at J, with 12 bases between. The CDR3 is CASSRAREEQFF. The CDR3 region has the DNA TGTGCCAGCAGCCGTGCTCGCGAGGAGCAGTTCTTC. The full variable domain, with the rest looked up from reference TRBV7-2 and TRBJ2-1, is GAGVSQSPSNKVTEKGKDVELRCDPISGHTALYWYRQSLGQGLEFLIYFQGNSAPDKSGLPSDRFSAERTGGSVSTLTIQRTQQEDSAVYLCASSRAREEQFFGPGTRLTVL.

V usage is TRBV5-5 and J usage is TRBJ2-7; 12 positions match TRBD2. Germline assignment: CDR1 SGHKS and CDR2 YYEKEE (reference sequence). J gave up 2 bases and V 3 bases, and 6 bases lay outside the gene matches. CDR3 size: 16 residues. CDR3 bases: TGTGCCAGCAGCTACGGACTAGCGGGAACCCCCTACGAGCAGTACTTC. It codes for CASSYGLAGTPYEQYF.

This rearrangement joins TRBV11-2 to TRBJ1-1, with D unresolved. The germline V and J ends were trimmed by 4 bases and 1 base, with 10 bases remaining between them. The germline V gene has CDR1 SGHAT and CDR2 FQNNGV. The CDR3 extends over 14 amino acids. In DNA form, the CDR3 reads TGTGCCAGCAGCTCCCCGCCAGGGAACACTGAAGCTTTCTTT. Protein sequence: CASSSPPGNTEAFF.

The gene calls are TRBV5-1 and TRBJ2-7; no reliable D call. CDR1 is SGHRS, CDR2 YFSETQ, per germline. The V gene lost 4 bases and the J gene lost 3 bases, with 17 bases spanning the gap. The CDR3 has 15 amino acids. CDR3 nucleotides: TGCGCCAGCAGCCCGAGTTTAACAGAGAACTACGAGCAGTACTTC. Its protein product is CASSPSLTENYEQYF.

This clone was recorded a few times. This chain connects TRBV5-1 to TRBJ1-6, with TRBD1 as a possible D gene (5 bases). The CDR3 loop spans 14 amino acids. Germline V gene lookup returns CDR1 SGHRS and CDR2 YFSETQ. V shed 8 bases and J shed 7 bases, with 16 bases lying between them. The CDR3 bases are TGCGCCAGTGAAGCTGGAGCAGGGAATTCACCCCTCCACTTT. This sequence encodes CASEAGAGNSPLHF.

J is TRBJ1-6 and V is TRBV5-1; TRBD1 is a possible D gene (5 bases). Germline values: CDR1 SGHRS, CDR2 YFSETQ. The CDR3 contains 14 residues. V was clipped by 4 bases and J by 8 bases, with 13 bases between them. The CDR3 sequence: CASSQEGNDSPLHF. Written as DNA, the CDR3 is TGCGCCAGCAGCCAGGAGGGGAACGATTCACCCCTCCACTTT.

V is TRBV7-8 and J is TRBJ2-3; the match to TRBD2 covers 9 bases. The trim removed 3 bases at V and 2 bases at J, leaving 3 bases unmatched. The CDR3 is 15 residues long. Germline CDR1 reads SGHVS; CDR2 reads FQNEAQ. The CDR3 here is CASSLSSGDTDTQYF. The CDR3 region has the DNA TGTGCCAGCAGCTTGTCTAGCGGGGACACAGATACGCAGTATTTT. Supplemented by reference TRBV7-8 and TRBJ2-3, the full variable domain reads GAGVSQSPRYKVAKRGQDVALRCDPISGHVSLFWYQQALGQGPEFLTYFQNEAQLDKSGLPSDRFFAERPEGSVSTLKIQRTQQEDSAVYLCASSLSSGDTDTQYFGPGTRLTVL.

The rearrangement joins TRBV24-1 to TRBJ1-5; 7 bases align to TRBD1. This CDR3 comprises 15 residues. CDR1 is KGHDR, CDR2 SFDVKD, per germline. Trimming cost V 5 bases and J 3 bases; bases outside gene matches: 6. The CDR3 nucleotides are TGTGCCACCAGTGTTCCTACAGGGGTCAATCAGCCCCAGCATTTT. This codes for CATSVPTGVNQPQHF.

The rearrangement links TRBV29-1 to TRBJ2-2; TRBD2 agrees at 8 bases. Germline V gene data show CDR1 as SQVTM and CDR2 as ANQGSEA. V was pared by 7 bases and J by 1 base, with 5 bases of the junction left unmatched. This CDR3 is built from 14 residues. In DNA form, the CDR3 reads TGCAGCGGCAGCGGGGGCCTGAACACCGGGGAGCTGTTTTTT. Translation: CSGSGGLNTGELFF.

The chain couples TRBV28 to TRBJ2-1; 9 nucleotides match TRBD2. Germline V lookup: CDR1 MDHEN, CDR2 SYDVKM. J gave up 8 bases and V 5 bases, and 13 bases lay outside the gene matches. There are 16 residues in the CDR3. The CDR3 is CASSIAGAQGPYEQFF. Here the CDR3 DNA reads TGTGCCAGCAGTATAGCGGGAGCTCAAGGACCCTATGAGCAGTTCTTC. Filled out from reference TRBV28 and TRBJ2-1, the complete variable domain reads DVKVTQSSRYLVKRTGEKVFLECVQDMDHENMFWYRQDPGLGLRLIYFSYDVKMKEKGDIPEGYSVSREKKERFSLILESASTNQTSMYLCASSIAGAQGPYEQFFGPGTRLTVL.

The table lists this clone with a count of one. This chain links TRBV6-5 with TRBJ2-7; tentative D call: TRBD2 (5 bases). CDR3 length: 14 residues. V was clipped by 11 bases and J by 2 bases, with 19 bases between them. Germline V CDR1 and CDR2: MNHEY, SVGAGI. The CDR3: CAGEEAFRPYEQYF. CDR3 coding DNA: TGTGCCGGCGAGGAGGCTTTTAGGCCCTACGAGCAGTACTTC.

This chain connects TRBV30 to TRBJ1-1; 9 bases are shared with TRBD1. Germline V gives CDR1 GTSNPN, CDR2 SVGIG (reference sequence). The length of the CDR3 is 13 residues. V lost 1 base, J lost 5 bases, and 2 bases stayed unmatched. CDR3 protein: CAWSDRGQTEAFF. The CDR3 nucleotides read TGTGCCTGGAGTGACAGGGGGCAAACTGAAGCTTTCTTT.

The chain couples TRBV18 to TRBJ2-3; D not certain. The V gene's germline CDR1 is KGHSH and CDR2 LQKENI. Between the trimmed V and J ends, which lost 5 bases and 6 bases, there was a span of 9 bases. CDR3 length equals 12 residues. CDR3 region: CASSTAADTQYF. CDR3 DNA: TGTGCCAGCTCAACCGCGGCGGATACGCAGTATTTT.